This record concerns one T cell receptor (beta chain) sequence. Its antigen is not identified. This sample is part of a study of T cells expressing NK-cell markers. Study-wide background: The study sequenced eight donors, seven HCMV-seropositive and one seronegative. Study observations and caveats: Dominant NKG2C+ clonotypes in six donors made up roughly 1.0-7.0% of CD8+ T cells. Dominance of the CD3+CD56-NKG2C+ fraction by these clonotypes also held in a few donors.

TCRdb re-analyzed the 5' RACE reads; it lists each CDR3 protein once, without DNA. This table lists 500,000 to 700,000 distinct CDR3 sequences. Looked up from germline, CDR1 is LGHDT and CDR2 is YNNKEL (reference sequence). The CDR3 totals 15 residues. The specimen was blood T cells: a sorted CD56 or NKG2C T cell subset, CD4+ or CD8+ T cells, or bulk PBMC T cells (not recorded which). This TCR was sampled from a man between 18 and 35 years old in good health. This chain connects TRBV3-1 to TRBJ2-7; TCRdb's assignment of TRBD2 cannot be checked, as there is no DNA. The CDR3 region is CASSPRDLSSYEQYF.